The 6 T cell receptor beta chains below all came from one sample that was sequenced in a study of blood T cell repertoires in COVID-19. Sequencing used immunoSEQ multiplex PCR; TCRdb keeps in-frame clones, though not all of them. The table shows around 70,000 clones, with around 80% occurring only once. The sample consisted of peripheral blood. These receptors were taken from a man between 65 and 85 years old who had recovered from COVID-19.

V and J are TRBV27 and TRBJ2-1, with 7 bases identical to TRBD2. Germline CDR1 is MNHEY and CDR2 is SMNVEV (reference sequence). This CDR3 spans 14 amino acids. Trimming took 10 bases from V and 4 from J; bases not matched to a gene: 10. The CDR3 nucleotides read TGTGCCACCCGAAAAGCGGGAAGATACAATGAGCAGTTCTTC. It is translated as CATRKAGRYNEQFF.

The table lists this clone with a count of one. The CDR3 coding sequence is TGCGCCAGCAGCTTGGGACAGGGGGCTAATGAAAAACTGTTTTTT. Translation: CASSLGQGANEKLFF. The V and J genes are TRBV5-1 and TRBJ1-4, with 9 nucleotides matching TRBD1. The CDR3 runs to 15 residues. Per the germline V gene, CDR1 is SGHRS and CDR2 is YFSETQ. Trimming took 0 bases from V and 3 from J; bases not matched to a gene: 0.

The chain uses TRBV11-3 and TRBJ2-3; TRBD1 agrees at 8 bases. V was pared by 7 bases and J by 5 bases, with 8 bases of the junction left unmatched. Germline V gene sequence: CDR1 SGHNT, CDR2 YENEEA. The CDR3 spans 14 residues. The CDR3 coding sequence is TGTGCCAGCACCCGGACAGGGAACGGAGATACGCAGTATTTT. Residues: CASTRTGNGDTQYF.

The chain carries TRBV28 and TRBJ2-5; 8 bases fit TRBD2. This CDR3 has 13 amino acids. V lost 8 bases, J lost 5 bases, and 7 bases stayed unmatched. CDR1 and CDR2 (germline): MDHEN, SYDVKM. CDR3 DNA sequence: TGTGCCAGCTTACTCGGGGGGGCCGAGACCCAGTACTTC. It translates to CASLLGGAETQYF.

The chain joins TRBV4-1 to TRBJ1-2; D is unclear. With 0 bases removed from V and 8 bases from J, the gap between germline ends came to 16 bases. This CDR3 is built from 15 residues. Germline-derived CDR1 and CDR2 are MGHRA and YSYEKL. In DNA form, the CDR3 reads TGCGCCAGCAGCCAAGATATGACGGGGTTGCGAGGCTACACCTTC. This sequence encodes CASSQDMTGLRGYTF.

This clone was picked up a small number of times. CDR3 sequence reads: CASSALTSGAYEQYF. The CDR3 nucleotides are TGTGCCAGCAGCGCCCTGACTAGCGGGGCCTACGAGCAGTACTTC. The chain is built from TRBV11-2 and TRBJ2-7, with TRBD2 matching over 11 bases. Germline V gene data show CDR1 as SGHAT and CDR2 as FQNNGV. The J segment lost 2 bases and the V segment lost 5 bases, leaving 5 bases of the junction unmatched. The CDR3 spans 15 residues. The full variable domain, completed using reference TRBV11-2 and TRBJ2-7, is EAGVAQSPRYKIIEKRQSVAFWCNPISGHATLYWYQQILGQGPKLLIQFQNNGVVDDSQLPKDRFSAERLKGVDSTLKIQPAKLEDSAVYLCASSALTSGAYEQYFGPGTRLTVT.